A selection of T cell receptor beta chains follows, all from one sample in a study of blood T cell repertoires in COVID-19. TCRdb's table, derived via immunoSEQ multiplex PCR, lists solely in-frame clones and lacks some. The sample comprises fewer than 500,000 clones, 85% to 90% of which are singletons, and 1.1% rests with the top ten. The specimen was PBMCs or T cells enriched from blood (not recorded which). The receptors originated from a man under 40 who had recovered from COVID-19. CDR3s include the opening cysteine and the closing phenylalanine or tryptophan. The order of the fields is clone size, J gene, D gene, V gene, CDR3 protein, CDR3 DNA. The D gene is left open where the match is weak. Only some rows state a clone size, as once, few, many or a class for expanded clones.

clone size: .
J gene: TRBJ2-1
D gene: TRBD1
V gene: TRBV7-9
CDR3 protein: CASSLGQYNEQFF
CDR3 DNA: TGTGCCAGCAGCTTGGGACAGTACAATGAGCAGTTCTTC

clone size: once
J gene: TRBJ1-2
D gene: .
V gene: TRBV27
CDR3 protein: CASSLAGANYGYTF
CDR3 DNA: TGTGCCAGCAGTTTGGCTGGAGCTAACTATGGCTACACCTTC

clone size: .
J gene: TRBJ2-7
D gene: TRBD1
V gene: TRBV27
CDR3 protein: CATGRGTGGGGEQYF
CDR3 DNA: TGTGCCACCGGAAGGGGGACAGGGGGCGGGGGCGAGCAGTACTTC

clone size: .
J gene: TRBJ1-2
D gene: .
V gene: TRBV5-1
CDR3 protein: CASSLVGGTAYGYTF
CDR3 DNA: TGCGCCAGCAGCTTGGTTGGGGGGACTGCCTATGGCTACACCTTC

clone size: .
J gene: TRBJ2-5
D gene: .
V gene: TRBV9
CDR3 protein: CASSVDGGIVTQYF
CDR3 DNA: TGTGCCAGCAGCGTAGATGGAGGGATTGTGACCCAGTACTTC

clone size: once
J gene: TRBJ1-1
D gene: TRBD1
V gene: TRBV28
CDR3 protein: CASSAHRGANTEAFF
CDR3 DNA: TGTGCCAGCAGTGCACACAGGGGTGCGAACACTGAAGCTTTCTTT

clone size: .
J gene: TRBJ1-2
D gene: TRBD1
V gene: TRBV5-6
CDR3 protein: CASRLPDREYGYTF
CDR3 DNA: TGTGCCAGCAGGCTACCCGACAGGGAGTATGGCTACACCTTC

clone size: .
J gene: TRBJ1-5
D gene: TRBD1
V gene: TRBV18
CDR3 protein: CASSRQGSGNNQPQHF
CDR3 DNA: TGTGCCAGCTCAAGACAGGGTTCGGGGAACAATCAGCCCCAGCATTTT

clone size: .
J gene: TRBJ1-4
D gene: TRBD1
V gene: TRBV28
CDR3 protein: CASRATGATPEKLFF
CDR3 DNA: TGTGCCAGCAGAGCAACAGGGGCGACCCCTGAAAAACTGTTTTTT

clone size: .
J gene: TRBJ2-7
D gene: TRBD2
V gene: TRBV19
CDR3 protein: CASSFLAGVEQYF
CDR3 DNA: TGTGCCAGTAGTTTCCTAGCGGGAGTCGAGCAGTACTTC

clone size: .
J gene: TRBJ2-3
D gene: .
V gene: TRBV5-5
CDR3 protein: CASSFISTDTQYF
CDR3 DNA: TGTGCCAGCAGCTTTATAAGCACAGATACGCAGTATTTT

clone size: once
J gene: TRBJ1-5
D gene: TRBD1
V gene: TRBV19
CDR3 protein: CASTAGTGNQPQHF
CDR3 DNA: TGTGCCAGTACTGCCGGGACAGGGAATCAGCCCCAGCATTTT

clone size: .
J gene: TRBJ2-7
D gene: TRBD2
V gene: TRBV29-1
CDR3 protein: CSVEASGSYEQYF
CDR3 DNA: TGCAGCGTTGAGGCTAGCGGATCCTACGAGCAGTACTTC

clone size: .
J gene: TRBJ2-7
D gene: TRBD2
V gene: TRBV6-5
CDR3 protein: CASSKRDASYEQYF
CDR3 DNA: TGTGCCAGCAGTAAGCGGGACGCCTCCTACGAGCAGTACTTC